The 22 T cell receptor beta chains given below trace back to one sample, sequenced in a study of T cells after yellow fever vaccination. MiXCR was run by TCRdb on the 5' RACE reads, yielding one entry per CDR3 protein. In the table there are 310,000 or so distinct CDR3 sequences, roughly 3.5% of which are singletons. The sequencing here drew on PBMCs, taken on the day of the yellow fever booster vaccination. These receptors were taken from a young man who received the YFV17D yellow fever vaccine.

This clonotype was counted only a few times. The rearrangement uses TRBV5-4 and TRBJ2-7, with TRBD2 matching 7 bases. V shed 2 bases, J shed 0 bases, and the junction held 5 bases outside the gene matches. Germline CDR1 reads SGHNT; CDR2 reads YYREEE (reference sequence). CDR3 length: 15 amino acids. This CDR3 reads CASSLTAGSSYEQYV. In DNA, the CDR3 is TGTGCCAGCAGCTTAACAGCGGGGAGCTCCTACGAGCAGTACGTC.

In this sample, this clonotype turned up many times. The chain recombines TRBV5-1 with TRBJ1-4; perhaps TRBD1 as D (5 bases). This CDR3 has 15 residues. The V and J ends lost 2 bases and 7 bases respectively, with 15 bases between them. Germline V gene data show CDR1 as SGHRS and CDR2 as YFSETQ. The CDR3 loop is CASSFASTGGEKLFF. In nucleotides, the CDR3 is TGCGCCAGCAGCTTCGCGTCAACAGGAGGTGAAAAACTGTTTTTT.

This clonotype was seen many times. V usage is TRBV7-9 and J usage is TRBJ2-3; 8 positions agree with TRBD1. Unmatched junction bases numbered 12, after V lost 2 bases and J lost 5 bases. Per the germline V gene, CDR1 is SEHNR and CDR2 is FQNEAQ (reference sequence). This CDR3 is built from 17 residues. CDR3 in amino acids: CASSLTTDRAVGDTQYF. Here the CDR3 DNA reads TGTGCCAGCAGCTTAACAACGGACAGGGCGGTTGGAGATACGCAGTATTTT. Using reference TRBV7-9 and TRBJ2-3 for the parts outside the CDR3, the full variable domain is DTGVSQNPRHKITKRGQNVTFRCDPISEHNRLYWYRQTLGQGPEFLTYFQNEAQLEKSRLLSDRFSAERPKGSFSTLEIQRTEQGDSAMYLCASSLTTDRAVGDTQYFGPGTRLTVL.

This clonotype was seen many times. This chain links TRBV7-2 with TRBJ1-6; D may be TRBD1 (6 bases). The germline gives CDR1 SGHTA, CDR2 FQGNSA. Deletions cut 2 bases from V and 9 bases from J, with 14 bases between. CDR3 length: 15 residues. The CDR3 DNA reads TGTGCCAGCAGCTTACAGGGACAAGTAGGTTCACCCCTCCACTTT. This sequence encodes CASSLQGQVGSPLHF.

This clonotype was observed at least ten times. CDR3 coding DNA: TGTGCCAGCAGTTACGCCTGCTCCAGGGACTACGAGCAGTACGTC. It specifies CASSYACSRDYEQYV. The chain links TRBV6-5 to TRBJ2-7; the D gene is possibly TRBD1 (5 bases). Germline-derived CDR1 and CDR2 are MNHEY and SVGAGI. CDR3 length: 15 amino acids. Trimming stripped 2 bases from V and 3 bases from J, with 14 bases between.

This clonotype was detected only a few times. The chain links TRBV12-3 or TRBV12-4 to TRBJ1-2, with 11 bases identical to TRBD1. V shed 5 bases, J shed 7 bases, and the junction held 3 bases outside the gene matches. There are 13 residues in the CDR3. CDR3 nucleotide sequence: TGTGCCAGCAGTCAGGGACAGGGGGTTGGCTACACCTTC. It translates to CASSQGQGVGYTF.

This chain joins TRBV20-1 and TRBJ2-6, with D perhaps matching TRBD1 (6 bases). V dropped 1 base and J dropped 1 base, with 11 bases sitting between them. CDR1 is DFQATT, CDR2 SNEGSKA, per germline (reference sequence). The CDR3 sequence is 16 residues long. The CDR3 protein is CSARVWGRSGANVLTF. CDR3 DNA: TGCAGTGCTAGAGTCTGGGGGCGGTCTGGGGCCAACGTCCTGACTTTC.

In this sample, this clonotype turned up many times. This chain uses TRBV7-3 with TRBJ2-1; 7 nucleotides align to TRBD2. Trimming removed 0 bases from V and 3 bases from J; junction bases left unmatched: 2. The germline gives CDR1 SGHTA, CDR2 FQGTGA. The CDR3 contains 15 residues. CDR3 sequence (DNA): TGTGCCAGCAGCTTAACGTGGGGGGGCTACAATGAGCAGTTCTTC. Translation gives CASSLTWGGYNEQFF.

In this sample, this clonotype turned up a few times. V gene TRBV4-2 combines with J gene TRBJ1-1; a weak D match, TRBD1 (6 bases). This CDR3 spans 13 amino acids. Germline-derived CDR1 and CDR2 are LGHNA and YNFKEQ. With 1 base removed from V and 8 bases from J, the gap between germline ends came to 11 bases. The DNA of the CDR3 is TGTGCCAGCAGCCAAGGTGAGCAGGGGGAAGCTTTCTTT. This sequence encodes CASSQGEQGEAFF.

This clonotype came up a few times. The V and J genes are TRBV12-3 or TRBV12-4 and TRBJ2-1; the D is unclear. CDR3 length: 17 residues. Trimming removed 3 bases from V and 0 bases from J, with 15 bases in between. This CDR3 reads CASSFSPGRSSYNEQFF. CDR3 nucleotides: TGTGCCAGCAGTTTTAGTCCCGGACGGAGCTCCTACAATGAGCAGTTCTTC.

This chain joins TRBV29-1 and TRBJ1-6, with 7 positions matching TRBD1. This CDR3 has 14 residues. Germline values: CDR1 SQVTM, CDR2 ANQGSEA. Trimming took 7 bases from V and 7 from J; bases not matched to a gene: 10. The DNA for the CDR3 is TGCAGCGGCCACGCCGGGACAGTGAATTCACCCCTCCACTTT. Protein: CSGHAGTVNSPLHF.

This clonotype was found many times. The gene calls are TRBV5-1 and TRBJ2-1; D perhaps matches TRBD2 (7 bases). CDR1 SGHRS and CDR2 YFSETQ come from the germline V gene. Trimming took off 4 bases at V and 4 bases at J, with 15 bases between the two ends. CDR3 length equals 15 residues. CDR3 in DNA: TGCGCCAGCAGCCTGGGGGCGGGGGAGTACAATGAGCAGTTCTTC. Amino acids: CASSLGAGEYNEQFF.

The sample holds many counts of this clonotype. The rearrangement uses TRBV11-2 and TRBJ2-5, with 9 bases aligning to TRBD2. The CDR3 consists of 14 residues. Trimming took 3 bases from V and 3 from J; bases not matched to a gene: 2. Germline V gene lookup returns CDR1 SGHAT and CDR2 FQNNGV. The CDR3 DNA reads TGTGCCAGCAGCTTGACTAGCGGAAAAGAGACCCAGTACTTC. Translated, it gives CASSLTSGKETQYF.

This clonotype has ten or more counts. CDR3 nucleotide sequence: TGCAGTGCCCGGAGAACAACTAATGAAAAACTGTTTTTT. Its protein is CSARRTTNEKLFF. This chain links TRBV20-1 with TRBJ1-4; D call uncertain. The CDR3 totals 13 residues. Looked up from germline, CDR1 is DFQATT and CDR2 is SNEGSKA (reference sequence). V lost 6 bases to trimming and J lost 0 bases, with 8 bases between them.

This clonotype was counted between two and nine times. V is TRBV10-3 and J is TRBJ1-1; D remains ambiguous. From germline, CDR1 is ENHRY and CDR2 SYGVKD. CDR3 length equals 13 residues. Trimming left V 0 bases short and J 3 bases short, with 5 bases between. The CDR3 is CAISESPDTEAFF. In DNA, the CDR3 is TGTGCCATCAGTGAGTCGCCGGACACTGAAGCTTTCTTT.

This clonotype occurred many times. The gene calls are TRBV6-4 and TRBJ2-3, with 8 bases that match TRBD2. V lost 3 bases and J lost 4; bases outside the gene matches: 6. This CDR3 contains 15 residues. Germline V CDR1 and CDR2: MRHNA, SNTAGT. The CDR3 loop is CASSETGGAADTQYF. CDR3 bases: TGTGCCAGCAGTGAAACCGGGGGGGCCGCAGATACGCAGTATTTT.

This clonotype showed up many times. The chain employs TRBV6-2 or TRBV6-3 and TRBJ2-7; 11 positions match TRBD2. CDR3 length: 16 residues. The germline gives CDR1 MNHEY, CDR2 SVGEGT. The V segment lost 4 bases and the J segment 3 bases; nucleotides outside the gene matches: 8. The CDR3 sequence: CASSSSGTSGDYEQYF. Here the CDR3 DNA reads TGTGCCAGCAGTTCCTCCGGGACTAGCGGAGACTACGAGCAGTACTTC.

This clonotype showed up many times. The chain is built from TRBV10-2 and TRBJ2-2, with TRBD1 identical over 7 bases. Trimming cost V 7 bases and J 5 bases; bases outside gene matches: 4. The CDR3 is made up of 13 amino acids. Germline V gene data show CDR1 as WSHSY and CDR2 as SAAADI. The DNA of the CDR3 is TGCGCCAGCATCCCGACAGGGACCGGGGAGCTGTTTTTT. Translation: CASIPTGTGELFF.

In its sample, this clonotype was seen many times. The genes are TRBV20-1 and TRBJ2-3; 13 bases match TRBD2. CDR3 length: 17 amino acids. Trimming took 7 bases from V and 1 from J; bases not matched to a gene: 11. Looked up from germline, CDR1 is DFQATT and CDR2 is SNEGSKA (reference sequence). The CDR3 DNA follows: TGCAGTGTCTCAGGACTAGCGGGGGCCGGACGCACAGATACGCAGTATTTT. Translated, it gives CSVSGLAGAGRTDTQYF.

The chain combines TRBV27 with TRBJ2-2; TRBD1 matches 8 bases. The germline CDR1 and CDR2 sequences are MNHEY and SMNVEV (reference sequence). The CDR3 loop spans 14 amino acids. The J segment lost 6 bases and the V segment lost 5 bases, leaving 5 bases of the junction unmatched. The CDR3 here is CASSPGQGPGELFF. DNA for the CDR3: TGTGCCAGCAGTCCAGGACAGGGTCCCGGGGAGCTGTTTTTT.

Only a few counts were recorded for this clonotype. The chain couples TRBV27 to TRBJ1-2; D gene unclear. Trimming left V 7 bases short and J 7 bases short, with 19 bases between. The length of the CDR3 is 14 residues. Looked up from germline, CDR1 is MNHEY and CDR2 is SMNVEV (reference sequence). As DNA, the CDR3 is TGTGCCAGCACTCCTTTGCCGCCGGCGGGTGGCTACACCTTC. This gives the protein CASTPLPPAGGYTF.

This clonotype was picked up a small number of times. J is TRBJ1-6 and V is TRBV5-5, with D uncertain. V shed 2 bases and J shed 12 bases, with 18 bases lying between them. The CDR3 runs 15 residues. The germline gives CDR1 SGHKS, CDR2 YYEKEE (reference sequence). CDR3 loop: CASSFRREGFVPLHF. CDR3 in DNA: TGTGCCAGCAGCTTCCGTCGGGAGGGTTTTGTACCCCTCCACTTT.